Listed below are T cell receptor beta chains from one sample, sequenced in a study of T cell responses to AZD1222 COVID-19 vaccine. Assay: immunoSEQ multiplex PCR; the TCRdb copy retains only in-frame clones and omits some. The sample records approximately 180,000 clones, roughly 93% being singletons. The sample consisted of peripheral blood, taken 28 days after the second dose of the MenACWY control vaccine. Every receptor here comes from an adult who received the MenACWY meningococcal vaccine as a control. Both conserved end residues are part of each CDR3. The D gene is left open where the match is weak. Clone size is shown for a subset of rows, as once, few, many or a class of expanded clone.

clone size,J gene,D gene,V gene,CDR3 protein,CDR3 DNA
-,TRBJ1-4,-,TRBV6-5,CASISPGSSGEKLFF,TGTGCCAGCATCTCCCCTGGGAGTAGTGGGGAAAAACTGTTTTTT
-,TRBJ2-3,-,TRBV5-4,CASSPGAAGVGSQYF,TGTGCCAGCAGCCCCGGGGCCGCCGGAGTCGGGTCGCAGTATTTT
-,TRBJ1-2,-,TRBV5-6,CASSLRRGRDYTF,TGTGCCAGCAGCTTACGTCGGGGGCGGGACTACACCTTC
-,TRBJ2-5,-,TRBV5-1,CASSVLARGEETQYF,TGCGCCAGCAGCGTGTTGGCGCGGGGAGAAGAGACCCAGTACTTC
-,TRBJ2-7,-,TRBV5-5,CASSSGRTTVAYEQYF,TGTGCCAGCAGCTCAGGCCGAACTACAGTAGCCTACGAGCAGTACTTC
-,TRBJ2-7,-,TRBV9,CASSVDSNTYEQYF,TGTGCCAGCAGCGTAGATTCCAATACCTACGAGCAGTACTTC
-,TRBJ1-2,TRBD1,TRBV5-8,CASSLVRAGGGYTF,TGTGCCAGCAGCTTAGTTCGGGCAGGGGGTGGCTACACCTTC
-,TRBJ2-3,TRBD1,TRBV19,CASSNRGPSDTQYF,TGTGCCAGTAGTAACAGGGGCCCGTCAGATACGCAGTATTTT
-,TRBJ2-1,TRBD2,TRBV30,CAWVKKGTSGNNEQFF,TGTGCCTGGGTTAAAAAGGGGACTAGCGGAAACAATGAGCAGTTCTTC
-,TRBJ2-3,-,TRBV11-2,CASSLGGVSTDTQYF,TGTGCCAGCAGCTTAGGAGGGGTCAGCACAGATACGCAGTATTTT
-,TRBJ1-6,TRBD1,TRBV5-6,CASRDGTGAKNSPLHF,TGTGCCAGCAGAGACGGGACAGGGGCTAAAAATTCACCCCTCCACTTT
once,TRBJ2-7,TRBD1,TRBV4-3,CASSRDRGSYEQYF,TGCGCCAGCAGCCGGGACAGGGGTTCCTACGAGCAGTACTTC
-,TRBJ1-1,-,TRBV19,CASSKGDVRNTEAFF,TGTGCCAGTAGTAAAGGGGATGTTCGGAACACTGAAGCTTTCTTT
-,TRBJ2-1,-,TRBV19,CASTAGAYSRSYNEQFF,TGTGCCAGTACGGCGGGGGCATACTCCAGATCCTACAATGAGCAGTTCTTC
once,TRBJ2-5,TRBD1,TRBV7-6,CASSLARRTDRGQETQYF,TGTGCCAGCAGCTTAGCGCGACGGACCGACAGGGGGCAAGAGACCCAGTACTTC
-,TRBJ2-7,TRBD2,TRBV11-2,CASSAGLVPEQYF,TGTGCCAGCAGCGCGGGACTAGTCCCCGAGCAGTACTTC
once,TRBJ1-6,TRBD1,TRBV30,CAWQGVRNSPLHF,TGTGCCTGGCAGGGGGTTCGGAATTCACCCCTCCACTTT
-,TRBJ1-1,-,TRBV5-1,CASSLQGWNTEAFF,TGCGCCAGCAGCTTGCAGGGGTGGAACACTGAAGCTTTCTTT
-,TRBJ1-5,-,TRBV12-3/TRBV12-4,CASSLTGVQPQHF,TGTGCCAGCAGTTTAACGGGGGTTCAGCCCCAGCATTTT
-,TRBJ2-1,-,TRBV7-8,CASSLYPTGGINNEQFF,TGTGCCAGCAGCTTATATCCCACAGGAGGGATAAACAATGAGCAGTTCTTC
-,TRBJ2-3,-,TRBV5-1,CASSFSWGSTSTDTQYF,TGCGCCAGCAGCTTTAGTTGGGGTTCTACTAGCACAGATACGCAGTATTTT
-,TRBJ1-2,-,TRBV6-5,CASIPGFGGLHGYTF,TGTGCCAGCATTCCCGGGTTCGGCGGTTTGCATGGCTACACCTTC
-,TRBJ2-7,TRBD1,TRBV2,CASSEHRTGSYYEQYF,TGTGCCAGCAGTGAGCATCGGACAGGGTCTTACTACGAGCAGTACTTC
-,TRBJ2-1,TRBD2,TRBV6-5,CASRGGLAAYNEQFF,TGTGCCAGCAGGGGGGGTCTAGCGGCCTACAATGAGCAGTTCTTC
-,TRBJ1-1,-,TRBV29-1,CSVEGQMNTEAFF,TGCAGCGTTGAAGGCCAGATGAACACTGAAGCTTTCTTT
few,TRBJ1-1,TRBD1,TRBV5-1,CASSLSSGGAGTEAFF,TGCGCCAGCAGCTTGAGTTCAGGGGGCGCGGGCACTGAAGCTTTCTTT
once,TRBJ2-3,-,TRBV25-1,CASSDPSERTDTQYF,TGTGCCAGCAGTGACCCTAGCGAGCGAACAGATACGCAGTATTTT
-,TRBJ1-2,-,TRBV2,CASSGGDLANYGYTF,TGTGCCAGCAGTGGAGGAGATTTAGCTAACTATGGCTACACCTTC
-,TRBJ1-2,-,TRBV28,CASRAGARGYTF,TGTGCCAGCAGGGCAGGGGCTAGGGGCTACACCTTC
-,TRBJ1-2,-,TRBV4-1,CASNSGGIYGYTF,TGCGCCAGCAATAGTGGGGGCATCTATGGCTACACCTTC
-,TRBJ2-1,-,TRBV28,CASSPDLGGVDEQFF,TGTGCCAGCAGTCCGGACTTAGGAGGGGTAGATGAGCAGTTCTTC
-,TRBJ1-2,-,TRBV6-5,CASSEGGDWGYTF,TGTGCCAGCAGCGAGGGGGGAGACTGGGGCTACACCTTC
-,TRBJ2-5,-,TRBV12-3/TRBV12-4,CASSRLLKETQYF,TGTGCCAGCAGTCGACTGCTAAAAGAGACCCAGTACTTC
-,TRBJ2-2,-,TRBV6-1,CASSARDLRDPAELFF,TGTGCCAGCAGTGCCCGGGACCTCAGGGACCCCGCGGAGCTGTTTTTT
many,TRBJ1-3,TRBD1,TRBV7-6,CASSPTTGTGSGNTIYF,TGTGCCAGCAGCCCTACAACCGGGACAGGTAGCGGAAACACCATATATTTT
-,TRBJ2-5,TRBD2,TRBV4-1,CASSQNPSGGGQETQYF,TGCGCCAGCAGCCAAAACCCCTCGGGAGGGGGGCAAGAGACCCAGTACTTC
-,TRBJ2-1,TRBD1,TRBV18,CASSPDRGYNEQFF,TGTGCCAGCTCACCGGACAGGGGATACAATGAGCAGTTCTTC
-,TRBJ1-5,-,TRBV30,CAWSLTSNQPQHF,TGTGCCTGGAGTTTGACTAGCAATCAGCCCCAGCATTTT
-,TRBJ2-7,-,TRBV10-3,CAISAGDLREQYF,TGTGCCATCAGTGCGGGGGATTTACGAGAGCAGTACTTC
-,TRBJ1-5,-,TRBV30,CAWSRTFDSNQPQHF,TGTGCCTGGAGTCGGACATTCGATAGCAATCAGCCCCAGCATTTT
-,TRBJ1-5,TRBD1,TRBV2,CASSESDRVVGPQHF,TGTGCCAGCAGTGAATCCGACAGGGTGGTGGGGCCCCAGCATTTT
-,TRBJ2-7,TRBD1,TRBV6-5,CASSTIRDRAEQYF,TGTGCCAGCAGTACCATACGGGACAGGGCCGAGCAGTACTTC
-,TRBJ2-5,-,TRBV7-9,CASSLETAQETQYF,TGTGCCAGCAGCTTAGAGACAGCCCAAGAGACCCAGTACTTC
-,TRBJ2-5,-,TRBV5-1,CASSLLAQETQYF,TGCGCCAGCAGCTTACTAGCCCAAGAGACCCAGTACTTC
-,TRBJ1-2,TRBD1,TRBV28,CASGQGARGYTF,TGTGCCAGCGGGCAGGGGGCGCGGGGCTACACCTTC
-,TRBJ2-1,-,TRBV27,CASSLRAASSYNEQFF,TGTGCCAGCAGTTTGAGGGCGGCGAGCTCCTACAATGAGCAGTTCTTC
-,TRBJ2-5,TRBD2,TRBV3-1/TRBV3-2,CASRLSGGRETQYF,TGTGCCAGCAGACTTAGCGGGGGGCGAGAGACCCAGTACTTC
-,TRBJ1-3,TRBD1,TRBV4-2,CASSQVGTATGNTIYF,TGTGCCAGCAGCCAAGTTGGGACAGCAACTGGAAACACCATATATTTT
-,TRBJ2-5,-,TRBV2,CASSEWFVGGGETQYF,TGTGCCAGCAGTGAGTGGTTCGTAGGGGGAGGAGAGACCCAGTACTTC
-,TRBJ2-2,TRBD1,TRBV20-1,CSASRGQANTGELFF,TGCAGTGCTAGTAGGGGACAGGCGAACACCGGGGAGCTGTTTTTT
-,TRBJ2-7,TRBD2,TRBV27,CASRAISGSYEQYF,TGTGCCAGCAGGGCTATTAGCGGGAGCTACGAGCAGTACTTC
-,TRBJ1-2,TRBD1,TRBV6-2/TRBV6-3,CASSYPNRGGYTF,TGTGCCAGCAGTTACCCGAACAGGGGTGGCTACACCTTC
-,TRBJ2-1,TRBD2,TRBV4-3,CASSPLLASSVNEQFF,TGCGCCAGCAGCCCCCTACTAGCGTCCTCTGTCAATGAGCAGTTCTTC
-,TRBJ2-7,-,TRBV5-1,CASSPRLGQGYEQYF,TGCGCCAGCAGCCCCCGGTTGGGTCAGGGCTACGAGCAGTACTTC